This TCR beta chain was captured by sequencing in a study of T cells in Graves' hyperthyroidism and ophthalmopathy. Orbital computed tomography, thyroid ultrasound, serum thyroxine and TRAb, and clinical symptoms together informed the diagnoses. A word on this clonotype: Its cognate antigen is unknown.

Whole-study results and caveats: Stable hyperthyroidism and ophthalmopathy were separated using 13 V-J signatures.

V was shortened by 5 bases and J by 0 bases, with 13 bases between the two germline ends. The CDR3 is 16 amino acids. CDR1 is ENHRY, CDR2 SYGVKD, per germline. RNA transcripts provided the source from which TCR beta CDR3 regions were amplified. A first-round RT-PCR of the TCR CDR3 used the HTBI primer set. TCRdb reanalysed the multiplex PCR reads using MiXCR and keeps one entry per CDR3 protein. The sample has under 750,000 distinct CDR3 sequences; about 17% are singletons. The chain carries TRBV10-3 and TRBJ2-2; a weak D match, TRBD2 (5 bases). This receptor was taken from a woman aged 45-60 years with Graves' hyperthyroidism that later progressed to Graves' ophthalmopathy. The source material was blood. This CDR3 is CAISNSSRANTGELFF. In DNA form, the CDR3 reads TGTGCCATCAGTAATTCTTCGAGGGCGAACACCGGGGAGCTGTTTTTT.